These T cell receptor beta chains were read from a single sample in a study of blood T cell repertoires in COVID-19. Produced via immunoSEQ multiplex PCR; TCRdb's table is partial and in-frame only. This repertoire shows 65,000 to 90,000 clones, about 87% found once; its top ten account for almost 7%. The source material was peripheral blood. These receptors originate from a woman of 80 years or more with acute or convalescent COVID-19. The CDR3 runs from the conserved cysteine through the conserved F or W. The D gene is left open where the match is weak. Clone size is stated in some rows and not others, as once, few, many or a class when expanded.

v_gene	abundance	j_gene	d_gene	CDR3nt	CDR3aa
TRBV4-1	few	TRBJ1-2	.	TGCGCCAGCAGCCTGTGGTTTGGCAGTGAAAATGGCTACACCTTC	CASSLWFGSENGYTF
TRBV19	once	TRBJ1-2	TRBD1	TGTGCCAGTAGCCCGGGACAGGGGGCTGTTAACTATGGCTACACCTTC	CASSPGQGAVNYGYTF
TRBV7-9	few	TRBJ2-5	.	TGTGCCAGCAGCTTAGGGCAGGGGCAAGAGACCCAGTACTTC	CASSLGQGQETQYF
TRBV10-3	.	TRBJ2-2	TRBD1	TGTGCCATCAGCTCTGGGACAGCCCCGAACACCGGGGAGCTGTTTTTT	CAISSGTAPNTGELFF
TRBV2	.	TRBJ2-7	.	TGTGCCAGCAGTGAAGCTGGGACACTCAACGAGCAGTACTTC	CASSEAGTLNEQYF
TRBV5-6	.	TRBJ2-2	.	TGTGCCAGCAGCTTGGGCGGCGGGGCTACCGGGGAGCTGTTTTTT	CASSLGGGATGELFF
TRBV12-5	.	TRBJ1-2	.	TGTGCTAGTGGTTTGCCCGGGGGTCCCTATGGCTACACCTTC	CASGLPGGPYGYTF
TRBV18	.	TRBJ2-4	.	TGTGCCAGCTCACCACCTTTAAATGGGGGGACCAAAAACATTCAGTACTTC	CASSPPLNGGTKNIQYF
TRBV2	.	TRBJ2-1	TRBD1	TGTGCCAGCAGACTGACAGGGAATGAGCAGTTCTTC	CASRLTGNEQFF
TRBV6-2/TRBV6-3	.	TRBJ2-7	.	TGTGCCAGCAACCCAGGAGGCTACGAGCAGTACTTC	CASNPGGYEQYF
TRBV20-1	.	TRBJ1-2	.	TGCAGTGCTGGGGACATCCATGGCTACACCTTC	CSAGDIHGYTF
TRBV9	few	TRBJ1-1	.	TGTGCCAGCAGCGGAGTGATGGGGACTATGAACACTGAAGCTTTCTTT	CASSGVMGTMNTEAFF
TRBV6-1	.	TRBJ2-7	TRBD1	TGTGCCAGCAGTGAAGCGGACAGGGACTACGAGCAGTACTTC	CASSEADRDYEQYF
TRBV19	.	TRBJ1-4	TRBD1	TGTGCCAGTAGTATTACAGGGGCGGCTAATGAAAAACTGTTTTTT	CASSITGAANEKLFF
TRBV28	.	TRBJ2-7	TRBD1	TGTGCCAGCAGCCAGGGGGCGGCTTCCTCCTACGAGCAGTACTTC	CASSQGAASSYEQYF
TRBV6-5	.	TRBJ2-2	.	TGTGCCAGCAGTTTGCGGGGCGGAAGGGGCGGGGAGCTGTTTTTT	CASSLRGGRGGELFF
TRBV6-5	.	TRBJ2-7	.	TGTGCCAGCAGCATACAGCATAACTACGAGCAGTACTTC	CASSIQHNYEQYF
TRBV19	few	TRBJ1-5	.	TGTGCCAGTAGTATTTCCACAGGGATGGGACAGCCCCAGCATTTT	CASSISTGMGQPQHF
TRBV12-3/TRBV12-4	few	TRBJ2-5	.	TGTGCCAGCAGTCCCCCTACGAAGACCCAGTACTTC	CASSPPTKTQYF
TRBV7-2	.	TRBJ2-7	.	TGTGCCAGCAGCTTAGATGGAGGGCATAGGTCCTACGAGCAGTACTTC	CASSLDGGHRSYEQYF
TRBV19	.	TRBJ1-4	.	TGTGCCAGTCAAACCCCCGGACATCCTAATGAAAAACTGTTTTTT	CASQTPGHPNEKLFF
TRBV2	.	TRBJ1-4	TRBD1	TGTGCCAGCAGTCCGGACAGGGGGGTTGAAAAACTGTTTTTT	CASSPDRGVEKLFF
TRBV9	few	TRBJ1-2	.	TGTGCCAGCAGCGGGACAGTCCCTGGCTACACCTTC	CASSGTVPGYTF
TRBV13	.	TRBJ1-2	TRBD1	TGTGCCAGCAGCCCACTAAGGGGACAGGGAAGCTATGGCTACACCTTC	CASSPLRGQGSYGYTF
TRBV10-1	.	TRBJ2-3	TRBD1	TGCGCCAGCAGTGCTCACGCCGGGACAGGGAGCACAGATACGCAGTATTTT	CASSAHAGTGSTDTQYF
TRBV9	few	TRBJ2-3	.	TGTGCCAGCAGCGTAATTGGAGGTCCAGATACGCAGTATTTT	CASSVIGGPDTQYF
TRBV5-4	.	TRBJ1-2	TRBD1	TGTGCCAGCAGCTTGGCCGGACAGGGTCGCTATGGCTACACCTTC	CASSLAGQGRYGYTF
TRBV18	.	TRBJ1-1	.	TGTGCCAGCTCACCCCCCGTCGGGGGAAGAGGGAACACTGAAGCTTTCTTT	CASSPPVGGRGNTEAFF
TRBV9	.	TRBJ1-1	.	TGTGCCAGCAGCGTAGGGCAGTGGAACACTGAAGCTTTCTTT	CASSVGQWNTEAFF
TRBV5-1	.	TRBJ2-7	.	TGCGCCAGCAGCTTGAGGGGACTTGCCTACGAGCAGTACTTC	CASSLRGLAYEQYF
TRBV18	.	TRBJ1-1	.	TGTGCCAGCTCACCCCTACAGGGCTACACTGAAGCTTTCTTT	CASSPLQGYTEAFF
TRBV18	.	TRBJ2-1	TRBD1	TGTGCCAGCTCACCAACCGGGACAGACTACAATGAGCAGTTCTTC	CASSPTGTDYNEQFF
TRBV12-5	.	TRBJ2-7	TRBD2	TGTGCTAGTGCAACTAGCGGAACCTACGAGCAGTACTTC	CASATSGTYEQYF
TRBV9	.	TRBJ1-2	TRBD1	TGTGCCAGCAGCGCCCAGGGGGCGGGGAACTATGGCTACACCTTC	CASSAQGAGNYGYTF
TRBV30	once	TRBJ1-2	.	TGTGCCTGGAGTGGGGCAGGGAATCGGTATGGCTACACCTTC	CAWSGAGNRYGYTF
TRBV6-5	once	TRBJ1-1	.	TGTGCCAGCAGTTTTAGGGGTGGCATGAACACTGAAGCTTTCTTT	CASSFRGGMNTEAFF
TRBV4-2	.	TRBJ2-1	TRBD2	TGTGCCAGCAGCCAGTTACGGGGGGACTACAATGAGCAGTTCTTC	CASSQLRGDYNEQFF
TRBV3-1/TRBV3-2	.	TRBJ2-7	.	TGTGCCAGCAGTAGCGTACCAACTACCTACGAGCAGTACTTC	CASSSVPTTYEQYF
TRBV6-1	once	TRBJ1-5	TRBD1	TGTGCCAGCAGGGAACGAACCGGGACAGGTCATAGCAATCAGCCCCAGCATTTT	CASRERTGTGHSNQPQHF
TRBV5-6	.	TRBJ2-1	TRBD2	TGTGCCAGCAGCTTGCCACTAGCGGACTCCTACAATGAGCAGTTCTTC	CASSLPLADSYNEQFF
TRBV7-9	few	TRBJ1-4	TRBD1	TGTGCCAGAAGAAAACAGGGGTTGGCTAATGAAAAACTGTTTTTT	CARRKQGLANEKLFF
TRBV20-1	.	TRBJ2-1	.	TGCAGTGCTAGATCCCGCAATGAGCAGTTCTTC	CSARSRNEQFF
TRBV3-1/TRBV3-2	.	TRBJ1-1	.	TGTGCCAGCAGGGACAGTGCTTCGGGGACTGAAGCTTTCTTT	CASRDSASGTEAFF
TRBV5-4	once	TRBJ2-1	TRBD1	TGTGCCAGCAGCTCGGGACAGGGATACAATGAGCAGTTCTTC	CASSSGQGYNEQFF
TRBV14	.	TRBJ2-7	TRBD1	TGTGCCAGCAGCCAAGCAGGGACAGGGTTCGGCGGCGAGCAGTACTTC	CASSQAGTGFGGEQYF
TRBV3-1/TRBV3-2	.	TRBJ1-3	TRBD1	TGTGCCAGCAGCCCTCGGAGGACAGGCAGCTCTGGAAACACCATATATTTT	CASSPRRTGSSGNTIYF
TRBV19	.	TRBJ1-2	TRBD1	TGTGCCAGTATAAACAGGGGCGGAAACTATGGCTACACCTTC	CASINRGGNYGYTF
TRBV11-1	.	TRBJ1-1	.	TGTGCCAGCAGCTTAGCGGGGGCCTATCTGGGGGCTGAAGCTTTCTTT	CASSLAGAYLGAEAFF
TRBV7-3	.	TRBJ2-1	.	TGTGCCAGCAGCTTAAGTTCTGGCGGAGGACTTTGGGGTGAGCAGTTCTTC	CASSLSSGGGLWGEQFF
TRBV5-4	once	TRBJ2-3	TRBD2	TGTGCCAGCAGCTACCAGCGGGGGGGCACAGATACGCAGTATTTT	CASSYQRGGTDTQYF